Included here is one T cell receptor beta chain sequence, with context. This record comes from a study of blood T cell repertoires in COVID-19. Study-level background: Samples came from the United States, Italy and Spain, spanning acute and convalescent COVID-19. Nucleic acid was either cDNA or gDNA, and it came from T cells, B-cell-depleted T cells, or PBMCs.

The CDR3 is 13 residues long. V was pared by 3 bases and J by 3 bases, with 6 bases between. Germline loops: CDR1 MGHDK, CDR2 SYGVNS. Original processing notes: It was from reference gene primer amplification that nucleated cell counts were estimated. Clones were sequenced by immunoSEQ multiplex PCR, and TCRdb holds only the in-frame ones, with some missing. Clone size and the V and J calls come from that table; the DNA yielded D and trimming. In the table there are some 250,000 clones, 65% to 85% of which are singletons. The chain uses TRBV25-1 and TRBJ1-5; D gene ambiguous. The sample taken for sequencing was peripheral blood. This sequence was found in a woman older than 75 with acute or convalescent COVID-19. The CDR3 loop is CASSDGLNQPQHF. The CDR3 nucleotides are TGTGCCAGCAGTGACGGACTCAATCAGCCCCAGCATTTT.